What follows is one T cell receptor (beta chain) and its context. The data derive from a study of shared clonotypes between healthy human individuals. The assay was immunoSEQ multiplex PCR, and TCRdb's table has in-frame clones only and misses some. Here the sample spans 1.6 million or so clones, around 98.5% being singletons. V was cut by 0 bases and J by 6 bases, with 5 bases left in between. The germline CDR1 and CDR2 sequences are SGHAT and FQNNGV. This CDR3 has 12 residues. The sequence was collected from a young man in good health. The sample consisted of naive CD4+ T cells sorted from blood. As to subset: CD45RA+ positively selected. V gene TRBV11-2 combines with J gene TRBJ1-2, with D unresolved. The CDR3 region has the DNA TGTGCCAGCAGCTTAGAAGGGAATGGCTACACCTTC. It translates to CASSLEGNGYTF.